Listed below are T cell receptor beta chains from one sample, sequenced in a study of blood T cell repertoires in COVID-19. Generated by immunoSEQ multiplex PCR, the TCRdb table keeps only in-frame clones and is missing some. This sample has a few hundred thousand clones, with roughly 84% found just once. Source material: PBMCs or T cells enriched from blood (not recorded which). Receptors were obtained from a woman between 40 and 50 years old who had recovered from COVID-19. CDR3s include the opening cysteine and the closing phenylalanine or tryptophan. The order of the fields is CDR3 protein, CDR3 DNA, D gene, V gene, clone size, J gene. A D gene is named only where the DNA matches it firmly. The size of a clone is reported for some rows only, either as once, few or many, or as a class for expanded clones.

cdr3_aa: CAWRTGSTYEQYF
cdr3_nt: TGTGCCTGGAGGACAGGGAGTACGTACGAGCAGTACTTC
d_call: TRBD1
v_call: TRBV30
clone_size: once
j_call: TRBJ2-7

cdr3_aa: CATSDPGLAGGWEQFF
cdr3_nt: TGTGCCACCAGTGATCCCGGACTAGCGGGAGGGTGGGAGCAGTTCTTC
d_call: TRBD2
v_call: TRBV24-1
clone_size: NA
j_call: TRBJ2-1

cdr3_aa: CASSTRQGAKTEAFF
cdr3_nt: TGTGCCAGCAGCACTCGACAGGGGGCCAAGACTGAAGCTTTCTTT
d_call: TRBD1
v_call: TRBV3-1/TRBV3-2
clone_size: once
j_call: TRBJ1-1

cdr3_aa: CATSREAGLNTEAFF
cdr3_nt: TGTGCCACCAGCAGAGAGGCAGGATTGAACACTGAAGCTTTCTTT
d_call: NA
v_call: TRBV15
clone_size: NA
j_call: TRBJ1-1

cdr3_aa: CASSAGIRAFF
cdr3_nt: TGTGCCAGCAGTGCCGGGATTCGGGCTTTCTTT
d_call: NA
v_call: TRBV2
clone_size: few
j_call: TRBJ1-1

cdr3_aa: CASSLESSRPLHF
cdr3_nt: TGTGCCAGCAGCTTAGAATCTTCCCGACCCCTCCACTTT
d_call: NA
v_call: TRBV11-2
clone_size: NA
j_call: TRBJ1-6

cdr3_aa: CASSLRDRSNSPLHF
cdr3_nt: TGTGCCAGCAGCCTCAGGGACAGGTCGAATTCACCCCTCCACTTT
d_call: TRBD1
v_call: TRBV7-8
clone_size: NA
j_call: TRBJ1-6

cdr3_aa: CASSQEGTSPYEQYF
cdr3_nt: TGTGCCAGCAGCCAAGAGGGGACTAGCCCCTACGAGCAGTACTTC
d_call: TRBD2
v_call: TRBV3-1/TRBV3-2
clone_size: NA
j_call: TRBJ2-7

cdr3_aa: CASSLLGAGYGYTF
cdr3_nt: TGTGCCAGCAGCTTGTTAGGGGCTGGGTATGGCTACACCTTC
d_call: NA
v_call: TRBV5-5
clone_size: NA
j_call: TRBJ1-2

cdr3_aa: CASGQGAQYTEAFF
cdr3_nt: TGTGCCAGCGGACAGGGGGCGCAGTACACTGAAGCTTTCTTT
d_call: TRBD1
v_call: TRBV7-8
clone_size: NA
j_call: TRBJ1-1